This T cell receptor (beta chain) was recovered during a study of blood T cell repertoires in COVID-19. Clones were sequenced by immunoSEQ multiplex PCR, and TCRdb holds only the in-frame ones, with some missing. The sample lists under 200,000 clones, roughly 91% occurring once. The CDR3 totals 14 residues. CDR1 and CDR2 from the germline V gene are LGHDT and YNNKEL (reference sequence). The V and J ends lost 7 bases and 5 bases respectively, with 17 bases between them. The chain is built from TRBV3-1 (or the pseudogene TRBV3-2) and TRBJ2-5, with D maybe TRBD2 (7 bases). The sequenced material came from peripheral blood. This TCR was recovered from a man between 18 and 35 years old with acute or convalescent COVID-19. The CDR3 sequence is CASTRGGVGETQYF. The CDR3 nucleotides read TGTGCCAGCACCAGAGGGGGGGTGGGTGAGACCCAGTACTTC.